This T cell receptor (beta chain) was recovered during a study of blood T cells in healthy people across ages. Regarding this clonotype: Its antigen is as yet unknown.

General observations from the study: Underestimates were what the diversity estimates from one million T cells were considered to be.

Primers used in a second PCR of roughly 7 to 12 cycles were a sample-barcoded 5' primer and a J-beta primer mix. TCRdb re-called the 5' RACE reads through MiXCR, storing one row per CDR3 protein. The table lists approximately 800,000 distinct CDR3 sequences, roughly 46% of them singletons. The CDR3 is 15 amino acids. Germline lookup yields CDR1 MDHEN and CDR2 SYDVKM. Trimming left V 4 bases short and J 3 bases short, with 16 bases between. Specimen: blood. The rearrangement uses TRBV28 and TRBJ2-7; D might be TRBD2 (7 bases). This receptor was identified in a man older than 75 in good health. The CDR3 nucleotides are TGTGCCAGCAGTTCGGCGGGGGCCGGACGCTACGAGCAGTACTTC. Amino acids: CASSSAGAGRYEQYF.